This T cell receptor beta chain comes out of a study of blood T cell repertoires in COVID-19. Overall study context: The United States, Italy and Spain supplied acute and convalescent COVID-19 samples. From T cells, B-cell-depleted T cells, or PBMCs came the material, which was cDNA or gDNA.

In the original analysis: By means of reference gene primer amplification, nucleated cell counts were estimated. Data came from immunoSEQ multiplex PCR; TCRdb stores just in-frame clones and leaves some out. Clone size and the V and J calls come from that table; the DNA yielded D and trimming. The table has around 260,000 clones, about 90% seen once; the top ten hold roughly 10%. In Seattle, patients joined the study during active infection and were tracked longitudinally. The CDR3 extends over 12 amino acids. Between the trimmed V and J ends, which lost 6 bases and 9 bases, there was a span of 12 bases. The germline CDR1 and CDR2 sequences are MNHNY and SVGAGI (reference sequence).

The sample consisted of peripheral blood. The gene calls are TRBV6-6 and TRBJ2-4; D perhaps matches TRBD2 (6 bases). This sequence was found in a woman between 65 and 79 years old with COVID-19, enrolled during active disease. This CDR3 reads CASSDAGGIQYF. The DNA for the CDR3 is TGTGCCAGCAGCGACGCCGGGGGCATTCAGTACTTC.